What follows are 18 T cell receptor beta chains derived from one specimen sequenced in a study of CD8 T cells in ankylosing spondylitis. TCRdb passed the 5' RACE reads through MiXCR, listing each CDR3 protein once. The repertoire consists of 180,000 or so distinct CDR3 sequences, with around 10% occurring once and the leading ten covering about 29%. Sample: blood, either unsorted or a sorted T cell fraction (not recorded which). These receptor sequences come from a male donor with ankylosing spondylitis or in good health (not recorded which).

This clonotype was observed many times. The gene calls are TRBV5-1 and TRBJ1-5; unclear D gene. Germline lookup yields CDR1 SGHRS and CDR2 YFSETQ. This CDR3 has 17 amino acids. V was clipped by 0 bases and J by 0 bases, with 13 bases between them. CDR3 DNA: TGCGCCAGCAGCTTGGGTCCTCGGGGTAATAGCAATCAGCCCCAGCATTTT. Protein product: CASSLGPRGNSNQPQHF.

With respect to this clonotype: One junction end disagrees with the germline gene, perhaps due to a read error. The CDR3: CCAPRRPMRGGYGYTF. In DNA form, the CDR3 reads TGCTGTGCCCCACGGCGGCCTATGAGGGGAGGATATGGCTACACCTTC. This chain joins TRBV20-1 and TRBJ1-2, with D perhaps TRBD1 (5 bases). Per the germline V gene, CDR1 is DFQATT and CDR2 is SNEGSKA (reference sequence). The CDR3 contains 16 residues.

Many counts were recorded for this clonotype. The CDR3 spells CASSSGTGGRYEQYF. CDR3 in DNA: TGTGCCAGCAGTTCCGGGACAGGGGGCCGCTACGAGCAGTACTTC. The rearrangement links TRBV6-5 to TRBJ2-7; 12 nucleotides match TRBD1. Germline trimming cut 4 bases from V and 3 bases from J; bases unmatched to any gene: 4. Germline assignment: CDR1 MNHEY and CDR2 SVGAGI. CDR3 length equals 15 residues.

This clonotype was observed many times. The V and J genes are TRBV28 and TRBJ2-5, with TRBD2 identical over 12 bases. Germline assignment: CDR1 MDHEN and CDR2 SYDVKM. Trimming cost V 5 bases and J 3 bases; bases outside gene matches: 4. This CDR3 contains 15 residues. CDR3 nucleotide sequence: TGTGCCAGCAGTAAGACTAGCGGGGGTGAAGAGACCCAGTACTTC. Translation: CASSKTSGGEETQYF. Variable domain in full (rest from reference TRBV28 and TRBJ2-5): DVKVTQSSRYLVKRTGEKVFLECVQDMDHENMFWYRQDPGLGLRLIYFSYDVKMKEKGDIPEGYSVSREKKERFSLILESASTNQTSMYLCASSKTSGGEETQYFGPGTRLLVL.

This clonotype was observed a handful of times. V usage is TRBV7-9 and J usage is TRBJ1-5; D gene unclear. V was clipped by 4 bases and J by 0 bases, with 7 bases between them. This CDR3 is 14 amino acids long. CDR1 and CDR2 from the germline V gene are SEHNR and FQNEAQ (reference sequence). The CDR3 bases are TGTGCCAGCAGCTCAGAATTTAGCAATCAGCCCCAGCATTTT. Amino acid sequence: CASSSEFSNQPQHF.

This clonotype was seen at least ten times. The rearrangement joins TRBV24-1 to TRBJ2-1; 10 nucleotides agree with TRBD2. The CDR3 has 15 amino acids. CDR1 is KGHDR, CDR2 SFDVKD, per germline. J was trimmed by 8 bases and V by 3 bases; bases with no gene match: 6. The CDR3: CATSDRLAGADEQFF. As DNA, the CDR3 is TGTGCCACCAGTGATAGGCTAGCGGGAGCCGATGAGCAGTTCTTC.

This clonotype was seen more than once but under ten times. The DNA of the CDR3 is TGCAGTGCGGCCGCCCAGGCAGCGGCCTCCTACGAGCAGTACTTC. This translates into CSAAAQAAASYEQYF. The rearrangement joins TRBV20-1 to TRBJ2-7; D is possibly TRBD2 (5 bases). Germline lookup yields CDR1 DFQATT and CDR2 SNEGSKA (reference sequence). This CDR3 region has 15 residues. The V end was cut by 6 bases, the J end by 0 bases, with 18 bases between.

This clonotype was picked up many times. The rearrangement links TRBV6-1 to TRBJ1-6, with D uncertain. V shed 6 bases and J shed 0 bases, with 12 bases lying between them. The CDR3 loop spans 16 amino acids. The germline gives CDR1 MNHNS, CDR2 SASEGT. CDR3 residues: CASRDGLSSYNSPLHF. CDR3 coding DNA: TGTGCCAGCAGGGACGGTTTAAGCTCCTATAATTCACCCCTCCACTTT.

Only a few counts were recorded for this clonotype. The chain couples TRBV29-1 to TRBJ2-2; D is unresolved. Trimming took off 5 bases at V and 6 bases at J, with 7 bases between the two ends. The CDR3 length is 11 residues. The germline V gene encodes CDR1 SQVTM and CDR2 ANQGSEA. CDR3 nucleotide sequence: TGCAGCGTTCGGAGTTCCGGGGAGCTGTTTTTT. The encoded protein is CSVRSSGELFF.

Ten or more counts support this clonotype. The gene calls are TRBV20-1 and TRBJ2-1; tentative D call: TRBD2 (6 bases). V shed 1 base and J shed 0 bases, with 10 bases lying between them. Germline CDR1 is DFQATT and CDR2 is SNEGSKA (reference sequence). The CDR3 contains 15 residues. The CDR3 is CSARGRGISYNEQFF. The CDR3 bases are TGCAGTGCTAGAGGGCGGGGTATCTCCTACAATGAGCAGTTCTTC.

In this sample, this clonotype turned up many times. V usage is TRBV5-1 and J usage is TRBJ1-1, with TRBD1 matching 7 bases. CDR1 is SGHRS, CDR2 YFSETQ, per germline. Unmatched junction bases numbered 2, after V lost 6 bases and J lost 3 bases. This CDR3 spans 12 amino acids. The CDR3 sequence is CASTTGDTEAFF. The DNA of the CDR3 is TGCGCCAGCACTACAGGGGACACTGAAGCTTTCTTT.

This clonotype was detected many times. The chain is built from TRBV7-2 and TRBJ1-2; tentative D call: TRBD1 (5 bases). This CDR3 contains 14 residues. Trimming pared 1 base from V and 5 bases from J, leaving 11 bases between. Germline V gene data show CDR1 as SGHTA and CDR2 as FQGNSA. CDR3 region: CASSLGLGGYGYTF. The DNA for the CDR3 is TGTGCCAGCAGCTTAGGGCTCGGGGGGTATGGCTACACCTTC.

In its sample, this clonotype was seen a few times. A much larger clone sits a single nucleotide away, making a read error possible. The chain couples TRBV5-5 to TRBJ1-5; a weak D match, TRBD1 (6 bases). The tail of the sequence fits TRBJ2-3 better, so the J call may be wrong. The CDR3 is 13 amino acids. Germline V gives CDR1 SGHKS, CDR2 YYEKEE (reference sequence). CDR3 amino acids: CASSVNPGQPQYF. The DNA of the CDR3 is TGTGCCAGCAGCGTGAACCCCGGACAGCCCCAGTATTTT.

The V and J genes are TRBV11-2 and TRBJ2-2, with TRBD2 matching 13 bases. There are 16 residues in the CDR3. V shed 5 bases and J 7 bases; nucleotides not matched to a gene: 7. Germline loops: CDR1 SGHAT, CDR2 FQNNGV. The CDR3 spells CASSPPGLAGIGELFF. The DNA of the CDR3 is TGTGCCAGCAGCCCACCGGGACTAGCGGGGATCGGGGAGCTGTTTTTT.

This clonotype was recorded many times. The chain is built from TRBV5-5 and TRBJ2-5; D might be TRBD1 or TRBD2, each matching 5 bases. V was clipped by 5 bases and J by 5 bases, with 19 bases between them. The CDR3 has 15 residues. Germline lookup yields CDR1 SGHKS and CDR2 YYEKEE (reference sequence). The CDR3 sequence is CASSSPGTAYETQYF. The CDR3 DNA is TGTGCCAGCAGTTCTCCCGGGACGGCCTACGAGACCCAGTACTTC.

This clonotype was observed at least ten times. CDR3 nucleotide sequence: TGTGCCAGTAGTTCGACAGGGACCTACGAGCAGTACTTC. This gives the protein CASSSTGTYEQYF. The genes are TRBV19 and TRBJ2-7; 7 positions match TRBD1. CDR3 size: 13 residues. The V gene's germline CDR1 is LNHDA and CDR2 SQIVND (reference sequence). V lost 5 bases, J lost 2 bases, and 3 bases stayed unmatched.

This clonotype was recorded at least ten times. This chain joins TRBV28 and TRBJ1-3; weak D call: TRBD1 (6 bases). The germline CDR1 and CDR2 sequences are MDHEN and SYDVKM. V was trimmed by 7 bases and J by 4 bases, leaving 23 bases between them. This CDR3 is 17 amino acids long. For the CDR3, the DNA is TGTGCCAGCACCTCCCCGGGGGGACACCGGTCGGGAAACACCATATATTTT. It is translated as CASTSPGGHRSGNTIYF.

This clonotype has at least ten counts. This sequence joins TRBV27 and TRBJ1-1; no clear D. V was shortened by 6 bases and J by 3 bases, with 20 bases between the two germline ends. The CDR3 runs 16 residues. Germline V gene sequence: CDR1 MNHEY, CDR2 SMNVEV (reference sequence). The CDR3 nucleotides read TGTGCCAGCAGCCCATCCTGGCGTCTGACCCACACTGAAGCTTTCTTT. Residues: CASSPSWRLTHTEAFF.